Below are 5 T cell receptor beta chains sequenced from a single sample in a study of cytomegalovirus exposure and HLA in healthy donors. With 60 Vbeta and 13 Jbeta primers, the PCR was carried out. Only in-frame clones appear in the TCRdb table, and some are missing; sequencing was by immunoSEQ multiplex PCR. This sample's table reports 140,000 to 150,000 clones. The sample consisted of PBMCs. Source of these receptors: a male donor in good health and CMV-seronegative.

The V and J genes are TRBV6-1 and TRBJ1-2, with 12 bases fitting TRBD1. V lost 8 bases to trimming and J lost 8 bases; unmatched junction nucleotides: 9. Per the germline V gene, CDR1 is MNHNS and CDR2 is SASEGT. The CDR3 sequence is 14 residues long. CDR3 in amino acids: CASGDRGQSRGYTF. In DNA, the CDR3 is TGTGCCAGCGGGGACAGGGGGCAAAGCAGGGGCTACACCTTC.

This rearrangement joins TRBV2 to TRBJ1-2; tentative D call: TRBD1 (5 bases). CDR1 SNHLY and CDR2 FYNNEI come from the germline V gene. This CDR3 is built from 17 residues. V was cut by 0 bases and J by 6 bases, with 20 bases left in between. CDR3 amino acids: CASSEALRRGEEDGYTF. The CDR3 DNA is TGTGCCAGCAGTGAAGCGCTTCGTCGGGGGGAGGAGGATGGCTACACCTTC. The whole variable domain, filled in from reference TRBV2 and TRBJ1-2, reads EPEVTQTPSHQVTQMGQEVILRCVPISNHLYFYWYRQILGQKVEFLVSFYNNEISEKSEIFDDQFSVERPDGSNFTLKIRSTKLEDSAMYFCASSEALRRGEEDGYTFGSGTRLTVV.

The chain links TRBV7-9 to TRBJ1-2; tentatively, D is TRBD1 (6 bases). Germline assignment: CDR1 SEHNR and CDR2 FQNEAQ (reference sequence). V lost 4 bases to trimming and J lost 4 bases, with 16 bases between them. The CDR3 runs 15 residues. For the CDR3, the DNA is TGTGCCAGCAGCTCTGGGACACCCTTCGGCTATGGCTACACCTTC. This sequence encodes CASSSGTPFGYGYTF.

The CDR3 sequence is CASSAGQGDYTF. The CDR3 DNA reads TGTGCCAGCAGCGCAGGACAGGGCGACTACACCTTC. The rearrangement uses TRBV9 and TRBJ1-2; 8 bases are shared with TRBD1. CDR1 is SGDLS, CDR2 YYNGEE, per germline. V lost 3 bases to trimming and J lost 10 bases; unmatched junction nucleotides: 5. The CDR3 covers 12 residues.

The CDR3 region has the DNA TGTGCCTGGAGTGCAAATAGCAATCAGCCCCAGCATTTT. Translation: CAWSANSNQPQHF. The rearrangement joins TRBV30 to TRBJ1-5; D is ambiguous. V was shortened by 1 base and J by 0 bases, with 4 bases between the two germline ends. The germline gives CDR1 GTSNPN, CDR2 SVGIG (reference sequence). The length of the CDR3 is 13 residues.